This T cell receptor (beta chain) was obtained from a study of T cells in Graves' hyperthyroidism and ophthalmopathy (dated 2019 in TCRdb). For the wider study: Peripheral blood samples were taken at the time of initial diagnosis, prior to any treatment. An independent validation cohort of under 20 hyperthyroidism patients and 17 patients who later progressed to ophthalmopathy tested prospective prediction of ophthalmopathy. After sampling, hyperthyroidism patients received methimazole starting at 30 mg daily, and ophthalmopathy patients received high-dose intravenous methylprednisolone. In over five Graves' hyperthyroidism patients, the study also compared T-cell repertoires from thyroid tissue with T-cell repertoires from blood. The approximately 90 discovery patients were randomly split 7:3 into training and test sets. TCR Vbeta CDR3 sequencing of 120 to 150 peripheral blood samples (over 40 ophthalmopathy, about 80 hyperthyroidism and roughly 17 progressor patients) is reported in the paper. To identify TCR V-J signatures that set the groups apart, the researchers used a discovery cohort of about a hundred patients, made up of roughly 40 with Graves' ophthalmopathy and 57 with stable Graves' hyperthyroidism.

After removal of 6 bases from V and 1 base from J, the junction retains 5 bases not matched to a gene. The CDR3 measures 15 amino acids from cysteine to phenylalanine. The kept DNA is CDR3 alone, 45 bases in frame from the first base. The germline V gene provides CDR1 SGHAT and CDR2 FQNNGV. General findings and caveats noted by the study authors: In validation, the model predicted progression to ophthalmopathy with 55% to 71% sensitivity and 72% to 85% specificity, a median of around 6.6 months before onset. A 13 V-J signature model separated ophthalmopathy from stable hyperthyroidism, with approximately 86% sensitivity and 81.08% specificity in cross-validation and 80%/75% in testing. Sample size was not statistically predetermined, and blinding of investigators to group allocation was not performed. Most expanded thyroid clonotypes (frequency above 0.001) were also found in blood, which suggests that blood repertoires may mirror thyroid immune responses.

There are many counts of this clonotype. Its antigen is unknown. No per-base quality is available; no much larger clone lies one base away. Amplification of TCR beta CDR3 regions was carried out from RNA transcripts. The TCR CDR3 was subjected to a first round of RT-PCR using the HTBI primer set and the Qiagen OneStep RT-PCR kit. A second multiplex PCR round built the libraries, followed by size selection and purification. The libraries were sequenced on an Illumina HiSeq2000 using paired-end 100 bp reads. In the paper's pipeline: SOAPnuke was used to process the raw data, throwing out any read that contained adapters or uncalled bases, had a mean Phred below 15, or lacked an exact constant-primer or identifier match. COPE v1.2.5 was used to merge the high-quality paired reads, and each unique nucleotide sequence was defined as a clonotype. MiTCR v1.1 was used to align the clonotypes against IMGT TRBV, TRBD and TRBJ reference segments. The analysis included only V-J combinations with a frequency above 0.0001, which together covered around 99% of the repertoires. The TCS score was defined as F50 (clonal expansion) divided by E x V (chaos), with BLOSUM62-based TCRdist calculated between CDR3 peptides within each V-J. Welch's t-statistics and random forest reduced 500 to 650 V-J features to some 14, which were used in a naive Bayes classifier (R e1071). TCRdb redid the processing of the public reads, applying fastp at Q25 and MiXCR, and retained in-frame beta chains. Each CDR3 protein gets just one entry, which takes the most common genes and DNA from the rows behind it. TCRdb's processing, not the authors' own work, is the source of the V and J calls. The sample records roughly 700,000 distinct CDR3 sequences, approximately 15% of which are singletons. The top ten clones comprise 15% to 18% of the sample.

Graves' hyperthyroidism was defined as stable when no progression to ophthalmopathy occurred over 18 months of follow-up. Hyperthyroidism patients were newly diagnosed, with disease duration under 2 months, and aged 18 to 65 years. Exclusion was applied to patients with uncontrolled infections, other autoimmune diseases, pregnancy or lactation. Diagnoses relied on clinical symptoms, serum thyroxine and TRAb, thyroid ultrasound and orbital computed tomography. PBMCs were isolated from more than 8 ml of fresh peripheral blood by Ficoll-Paque density gradient centrifugation. Trizol reagent was used to extract total RNA, and RNA quality was then checked on an Agilent 2100 Bioanalyzer.

Input material: blood. This receptor chain uses TRBV11-2 and TRBJ2-2; 7 middle bases align to TRBD1. This TCR was recovered from a man aged 45-65 years with Graves' hyperthyroidism. The CDR3 sequence is CASRRQGGNTGELFF. The DNA reads as follows: TGTGCCAGCAGACGACAGGGTGGGAACACCGGGGAGCTGTTTTTT.